Following are 32 T cell receptor beta chains from one sample sequenced in a study of cytomegalovirus exposure and HLA in healthy donors (dated 2017 in TCRdb). Libraries were constructed by the immunoSEQ multiplex PCR assay. The multiplex PCR relied on a mix of 60 forward primers for TCR Vbeta segments and 13 reverse primers for TCR Jbeta segments. This immuneACCESS table, as held by TCRdb, lists in-frame sequences with V and J called but not all clones. Of the missing ones, under half trace to an unresolved V gene in checked studies; the others have no known cause. In this sample the table shows over 85,000 clones, over 65% of which occur a single time. The ten biggest clones cover approximately 1.2% of the sample. Specimen: PBMCs. These receptors were obtained from a woman aged 25 to 39 in good health and CMV-seronegative.

This clone has just a few counts. In DNA, the CDR3 is TGTGCCAGCAGTTTTTTGGCCACAGTTCAGCCCCAGCATTTT. The encoded protein is CASSFLATVQPQHF. The chain uses TRBV28 and TRBJ1-5, with D uncertain. V was trimmed by 3 bases and J by 6 bases, leaving 12 bases between them. The CDR3 sequence is 14 residues long. The germline V gene encodes CDR1 MDHEN and CDR2 SYDVKM.

This clone has a single count. The chain employs TRBV6-1 and TRBJ2-2; 12 positions agree with TRBD2. Germline trimming cut 6 bases from V and 5 bases from J; bases unmatched to any gene: 4. Germline CDR1 is MNHNS and CDR2 is SASEGT. This CDR3 has 15 residues. CDR3 residues: CASRKTSGRTGELFF. In DNA form, the CDR3 reads TGTGCCAGCAGGAAGACTAGCGGGAGAACCGGGGAGCTGTTTTTT.

The chain joins TRBV4-1 to TRBJ1-2; the D is unclear. The length of the CDR3 is 15 residues. Trimming cost V 1 base and J 7 bases, with 16 bases left between them. Germline V gene lookup returns CDR1 MGHRA and CDR2 YSYEKL. The CDR3 DNA follows: TGCGCCAGCAGCCAAGTAAGCAGCCTCGGAGGTGGCTACACCTTC. Translated: CASSQVSSLGGGYTF.

This clone was seen a handful of times. This sequence joins TRBV30 and TRBJ2-5; TRBD2 might be the D (5 bases). Trimming removed 0 bases from V and 9 bases from J, with 20 bases in between. The V gene's germline CDR1 is GTSNPN and CDR2 SVGIG (reference sequence). The CDR3 totals 15 residues. CDR3 protein: CAWSVPGPPERAQYF. Here the CDR3 DNA reads TGTGCCTGGAGTGTACCGGGCCCCCCAGAGAGGGCCCAGTACTTC. Full variable domain (remainder filled in from reference TRBV30 and TRBJ2-5): SQTIHQWPATLVQPVGSPLSLECTVEGTSNPNLYWYRQAAGRGLQLLFYSVGIGQISSEVPQNLSASRPQDRQFILSSKKLLLSDSGFYLCAWSVPGPPERAQYFGPGTRLLVL.

This chain uses TRBV30 with TRBJ1-1; possible D gene TRBD1, 5 bases. V dropped 5 bases and J dropped 1 base, with 11 bases sitting between them. This CDR3 has 13 residues. Looked up from germline, CDR1 is GTSNPN and CDR2 is SVGIG (reference sequence). The CDR3 loop is CAWSQTGNTEAFF. The CDR3 bases are TGTGCCTGGTCTCAAACAGGGAACACTGAAGCTTTCTTT.

The chain uses TRBV5-1 and TRBJ2-1, with 12 bases that match TRBD2. Losses at the gene ends were 0 bases for V and 2 bases for J; bases not matched to a gene: 0. The CDR3 covers 16 residues. The germline CDR1 and CDR2 sequences are SGHRS and YFSETQ. The CDR3 region has the DNA TGCGCCAGCAGCTTGGCTAGCGGGGGGGCCTACAATGAGCAGTTCTTC. Translation gives CASSLASGGAYNEQFF.

The genes are TRBV27 and TRBJ2-7, with 9 bases that match TRBD1. V was pared by 6 bases and J by 2 bases, with 2 bases of the junction left unmatched. Germline values: CDR1 MNHEY, CDR2 SMNVEV (reference sequence). This CDR3 spans 13 amino acids. CDR3: CASSRDRAYEQYF. DNA of the CDR3: TGTGCCAGCAGCCGGGACAGGGCCTACGAGCAGTACTTC.

J is TRBJ2-7 and V is TRBV29-1, with 10 bases fitting TRBD2. Germline loops: CDR1 SQVTM, CDR2 ANQGSEA. The CDR3 loop spans 16 amino acids. V trimming: 5 bases; J trimming: 0 bases; junction bases outside the gene matches: 10. The DNA of the CDR3 is TGCAGCGTTATCGGACTAGCGGCTATTAGCTCCTACGAGCAGTACTTC. It yields the protein CSVIGLAAISSYEQYF.

V is TRBV7-9 and J is TRBJ1-4; D might be TRBD1 (5 bases). V lost 1 base, J lost 8 bases, and 11 bases lay in between. Germline CDR1 reads SEHNR; CDR2 reads FQNEAQ (reference sequence). This CDR3 contains 14 residues. The DNA for the CDR3 is TGTGCCAGCAGCTTAGGGGCGGGGCGCGAAAAACTGTTTTTT. Its protein product is CASSLGAGREKLFF.

This clone was seen a few times. The chain has TRBV6-5 and TRBJ1-1, with D perhaps matching TRBD1 (5 bases). The CDR3 runs 13 residues. Deletions cut 2 bases from V and 5 bases from J, with 9 bases between. Per germline, CDR1 MNHEY and CDR2 SVGAGI. CDR3 in amino acids: CASSYRGLTEAFF. In nucleotides, the CDR3 is TGTGCCAGCAGTTACAGGGGTTTAACTGAAGCTTTCTTT.

This chain's CDR3 is CASSQGGTSGALEQYF. The CDR3 DNA is TGCGCCAGCAGCCAAGGGGGGACTAGCGGGGCCCTGGAGCAGTACTTC. This rearrangement joins TRBV4-1 to TRBJ2-7, with 13 positions matching TRBD2. With 1 base clipped from V and 7 bases from J, the junction kept 7 bases outside the gene matches. From germline, CDR1 is MGHRA and CDR2 YSYEKL. The CDR3 covers 16 residues.

The rearrangement joins TRBV27 to TRBJ2-7; D perhaps matches TRBD1 (5 bases). Looked up from germline, CDR1 is MNHEY and CDR2 is SMNVEV (reference sequence). The CDR3 has 14 residues. V was trimmed by 4 bases and J by 0 bases, leaving 10 bases between them. DNA for the CDR3: TGTGCCAGCAGTTCCGACAGTAACTCCTACGAGCAGTACTTC. It codes for CASSSDSNSYEQYF.

The chain carries TRBV27 and TRBJ2-7; TRBD1 aligns across 7 bases. CDR3 size: 15 residues. CDR1 and CDR2 from the germline V gene are MNHEY and SMNVEV (reference sequence). The ends lost 2 bases at V and 5 bases at J; junction bases unmatched: 9. The CDR3 sequence: CASSLDGRGFNEQYF. CDR3 DNA: TGTGCCAGCAGTTTAGATGGCAGGGGGTTCAACGAGCAGTACTTC.

The chain links TRBV4-3 to TRBJ2-7; TRBD1 is a possible D gene (5 bases). V was pared by 0 bases and J by 2 bases, with 11 bases between. Germline CDR1 is LGHNA and CDR2 is YSLEER. The CDR3 has 15 residues. This chain's CDR3 is CASSQDPREPYEQYF. The CDR3 bases are TGCGCCAGCAGCCAAGATCCCAGGGAACCCTACGAGCAGTACTTC.

The V gene is TRBV4-3, the J gene TRBJ2-3; D perhaps matches TRBD1 (6 bases). Trimming stripped 4 bases from V and 2 bases from J, with 13 bases between. Germline CDR1 and CDR2: LGHNA and YSLEER. The CDR3 sequence is 15 residues long. The CDR3 loop reads CASSPTGHLTDTQYF. DNA of the CDR3: TGCGCCAGCAGCCCGACGGGACACCTCACAGATACGCAGTATTTT.

V usage is TRBV29-1 and J usage is TRBJ2-7, with D perhaps matching TRBD1 (6 bases). The CDR3 loop spans 13 amino acids. V was pared by 4 bases and J by 7 bases, with 17 bases between. Germline CDR1 SQVTM, CDR2 ANQGSEA. The CDR3 sequence is CSVGETGIWEQYF. DNA for the CDR3: TGCAGCGTTGGGGAGACAGGAATTTGGGAGCAGTACTTC.

This clone turned up a few times. This chain joins TRBV6-1 and TRBJ2-1; D possibly corresponds to TRBD1 (6 bases). The CDR3 covers 13 residues. Germline V CDR1 and CDR2: MNHNS, SASEGT. V was pared by 5 bases and J by 4 bases, with 9 bases between. The CDR3 DNA is TGTGCCAGCAGTAGACAGGAGTACAATGAGCAGTTCTTC. Residues: CASSRQEYNEQFF.

The chain recombines TRBV30 with TRBJ2-3; 9 positions match TRBD2. This CDR3 spans 14 amino acids. Trimming at V came to 2 bases and at J to 1 base, leaving 1 base not matched to a gene. Germline CDR1 GTSNPN, CDR2 SVGIG (reference sequence). CDR3 sequence: CAWSRLAGTDTQYF. CDR3 bases: TGTGCCTGGAGTCGACTAGCGGGCACAGATACGCAGTATTTT. The full variable domain, with the rest looked up from reference TRBV30 and TRBJ2-3, is SQTIHQWPATLVQPVGSPLSLECTVEGTSNPNLYWYRQAAGRGLQLLFYSVGIGQISSEVPQNLSASRPQDRQFILSSKKLLLSDSGFYLCAWSRLAGTDTQYFGPGTRLTVL.

A few counts support this clone. The chain is built from TRBV29-1 and TRBJ1-2, with D possibly TRBD1 on 6 matching bases. The CDR3 loop spans 15 amino acids. V was clipped by 2 bases and J by 0 bases, with 13 bases between them. The germline V gene has CDR1 SQVTM and CDR2 ANQGSEA. CDR3 sequence reads: CSVEWWGPTNYGYTF. CDR3 nucleotides: TGCAGCGTTGAATGGTGGGGGCCAACTAACTATGGCTACACCTTC.

The gene calls are TRBV7-2 and TRBJ1-4; D gene ambiguous. Trimming removed 2 bases at V and 3 bases at J, with 10 bases between. CDR1 is SGHTA and CDR2 is FQGNSA in the germline V gene. The length of the CDR3 is 15 residues. CDR3: CASSLFGFANEKLFF. CDR3 coding DNA: TGTGCCAGCAGCTTATTCGGGTTTGCTAATGAAAAACTGTTTTTT.

The chain joins TRBV30 to TRBJ2-7; D remains ambiguous. This CDR3 spans 14 amino acids. V was shortened by 0 bases and J by 3 bases, with 12 bases between the two germline ends. Germline CDR1 reads GTSNPN; CDR2 reads SVGIG (reference sequence). In DNA, the CDR3 is TGTGCCTGGAGTGTGACTGGAGAAGGCTACGAGCAGTACTTC. This codes for CAWSVTGEGYEQYF.

The chain has TRBV4-1 and TRBJ2-5; 7 bases are a match to TRBD1. Germline trimming cut 4 bases from V and 5 bases from J; bases unmatched to any gene: 7. This CDR3 has 14 residues. CDR1 is MGHRA, CDR2 YSYEKL, per germline. The CDR3 coding sequence is TGCGCCAGCAGCCCGACAGGGAGCCCGGAGACCCAGTACTTC. Residues: CASSPTGSPETQYF.

The chain combines TRBV7-9 with TRBJ1-2; 7 bases match TRBD1. Per the germline V gene, CDR1 is SEHNR and CDR2 is FQNEAQ (reference sequence). The V and J ends lost 3 bases and 4 bases, in that order; junction bases with no gene match: 5. This CDR3 region has 14 residues. CDR3 loop: CASSLGQYFYGYTF. CDR3 nucleotides: TGTGCCAGCAGCTTGGGACAGTACTTCTATGGCTACACCTTC.

The chain combines TRBV7-9 with TRBJ2-7; 9 bases map to TRBD1. Trimming took 5 bases from V and 2 from J; bases not matched to a gene: 16. From germline, CDR1 is SEHNR and CDR2 FQNEAQ (reference sequence). The CDR3 covers 18 residues. CDR3 protein: CASSTDRGSVGAPYEQYF. The CDR3 DNA reads TGTGCCAGCAGCACGGACAGGGGATCAGTGGGAGCCCCCTACGAGCAGTACTTC. Filled out from reference TRBV7-9 and TRBJ2-7, the complete variable domain reads DTGVSQNPRHKITKRGQNVTFRCDPISEHNRLYWYRQTLGQGPEFLTYFQNEAQLEKSRLLSDRFSAERPKGSFSTLEIQRTEQGDSAMYLCASSTDRGSVGAPYEQYFGPGTRLTVT.

The gene calls are TRBV7-2 and TRBJ1-6, with 9 bases lining up with TRBD1. CDR3 length equals 18 residues. The V gene end was trimmed by 4 bases and the J gene end by 5 bases; junction bases not matched to a gene: 12. Per germline, CDR1 SGHTA and CDR2 FQGNSA. This chain's CDR3 is CASSYRFRDRANNSPLHF. The DNA of the CDR3 is TGTGCCAGCAGCTATCGATTCCGGGACAGGGCGAATAATTCACCCCTCCACTTT.

This clone occurred once. The rearrangement uses TRBV2 and TRBJ2-7, with 14 bases aligning to TRBD2. The CDR3 contains 16 residues. Germline CDR1 and CDR2: SNHLY and FYNNEI. After removal of 6 bases from V and 7 bases from J, the junction contained 11 bases not matched to a gene. Written as DNA, the CDR3 is TGTGCCAGCAGAGCGGGATGGGGACTAGCGGGAGAGGAGCAGTACTTC. Its translation is CASRAGWGLAGEEQYF.

This rearrangement joins TRBV29-1 to TRBJ2-1; TRBD2 agrees at 7 bases. Germline lookup yields CDR1 SQVTM and CDR2 ANQGSEA. Unmatched junction bases numbered 7, after V lost 5 bases and J lost 6 bases. The CDR3 is made up of 13 amino acids. The CDR3 sequence: CSVTRTSGNEQFF. In DNA form, the CDR3 reads TGCAGCGTTACGAGGACTAGTGGCAATGAGCAGTTCTTC.

This rearrangement joins TRBV7-6 to TRBJ1-5; no reliable D call. This CDR3 contains 14 residues. V was clipped by 6 bases and J by 13 bases, with 22 bases between them. Germline V CDR1 and CDR2: SGHVS, FNYEAQ. The CDR3 protein is CASRFPWPLPNQHF. CDR3 nucleotides: TGTGCCAGCAGATTTCCCTGGCCCCTTCCCAATCAGCATTTT.

The CDR3: CASSSGTGLTGELFF. In nucleotides, the CDR3 is TGTGCCAGCAGCAGTGGGACAGGACTCACCGGGGAGCTGTTTTTT. This chain links TRBV5-4 with TRBJ2-2; 8 bases are shared with TRBD1. J gave up 4 bases and V 4 bases, and 6 bases lay outside the gene matches. The CDR3 runs 15 residues. Germline loops: CDR1 SGHNT, CDR2 YYREEE (reference sequence). Full variable domain (remainder filled in from reference TRBV5-4 and TRBJ2-2): ETGVTQSPTHLIKTRGQQVTLRCSSQSGHNTVSWYQQALGQGPQFIFQYYREEENGRGNFPPRFSGLQFPNYSSELNVNALELDDSALYLCASSSGTGLTGELFFGEGSRLTVL.

The rearrangement joins TRBV28 to TRBJ1-3; D remains unclear. V was clipped by 5 bases and J by 2 bases, with 10 bases between them. This CDR3 comprises 14 residues. Per the germline V gene, CDR1 is MDHEN and CDR2 is SYDVKM. DNA of the CDR3: TGTGCCAGCAGTACTATTATGACTGGAAACACCATATATTTT. This translates into CASSTIMTGNTIYF. Complete variable domain (other parts from reference TRBV28 and TRBJ1-3): DVKVTQSSRYLVKRTGEKVFLECVQDMDHENMFWYRQDPGLGLRLIYFSYDVKMKEKGDIPEGYSVSREKKERFSLILESASTNQTSMYLCASSTIMTGNTIYFGEGSWLTVV.

This clone was counted a few times. The chain has TRBV5-4 and TRBJ2-5; 7 bases line up with TRBD1. CDR1 SGHNT and CDR2 YYREEE come from the germline V gene (reference sequence). CDR3 length: 15 residues. J lost 5 bases, V lost 6 bases, and 13 bases had no gene match. This chain's CDR3 is CASTTRQGLYETQYF. In nucleotides, the CDR3 is TGTGCCAGCACCACTCGACAGGGCCTTTACGAGACCCAGTACTTC.

V usage is TRBV6-5 and J usage is TRBJ2-1; TRBD1 matches 8 bases. This CDR3 has 14 amino acids. V gave up 5 bases and J gave up 3 bases; unmatched junction bases: 3. CDR1 is MNHEY and CDR2 is SVGAGI in the germline V gene. CDR3 amino acids: CASSPGGYYNEQFF. Written as DNA, the CDR3 is TGTGCCAGCAGTCCAGGGGGCTACTACAATGAGCAGTTCTTC.